The TCR beta chain under discussion was sequenced for a study of control samples from healthy donors and cancer patients. Clones were sequenced by immunoSEQ multiplex PCR, and TCRdb holds only the in-frame ones, with some missing. The sample has 70,000 or so clones, around nine tenths seen once. This CDR3 has 13 amino acids. The germline V gene has CDR1 SSHAT and CDR2 FNYEAQ (reference sequence). V lost 5 bases and J 5 bases, leaving 7 bases between the germline ends. This TCR was recovered from a man in his 60s with lung cancer. The material sequenced was PBMCs. The rearrangement uses TRBV7-7 and TRBJ1-6, with D hard to call. The CDR3, as DNA: TGTGCCAGCAGCGCAACAGATAATTCACCCCTCCACTTT. Translated: CASSATDNSPLHF.